This is a list of T cell receptor beta chains from one sample in a study of blood T cell repertoires in COVID-19. Repertoires were generated with immunoSEQ multiplex PCR, while TCRdb's copy carries only in-frame clones and drops some. The table records some 400,000 clones, about four fifths of them present only once. Sequenced input: peripheral blood. All receptors come from a human donor with acute or convalescent COVID-19. The donor label of this sample is uncertain. Each CDR3 is given with its conserved first and last residue. A D gene is named only where the DNA matches it firmly. Rows give clone size only sometimes, using once, few, many, or a class for an expanded clone.

CDR3aa: CASMSMSASRSNQPQHF
CDR3nt: TGTGCCAGTATGAGCATGAGTGCCTCGAGGAGCAATCAGCCCCAGCATTTT
j_gene: TRBJ1-5
d_gene: -
v_gene: TRBV19
abundance: few

CDR3aa: CASSVDIQGPNTEAFF
CDR3nt: TGTGCCAGCAGCGTAGATATTCAGGGGCCGAACACTGAAGCTTTCTTT
j_gene: TRBJ1-1
d_gene: -
v_gene: TRBV9
abundance: -

CDR3aa: CSVFADRATEAFF
CDR3nt: TGCAGCGTATTTGCGGACAGGGCTACTGAAGCTTTCTTT
j_gene: TRBJ1-1
d_gene: TRBD1
v_gene: TRBV29-1
abundance: -

CDR3aa: CASRTGRYGYTF
CDR3nt: TGTGCCAGCCGGACAGGGAGGTATGGCTACACCTTC
j_gene: TRBJ1-2
d_gene: TRBD1
v_gene: TRBV6-5
abundance: -

CDR3aa: CACQVTEAFF
CDR3nt: TGTGCCTGCCAGGTAACTGAAGCTTTCTTT
j_gene: TRBJ1-1
d_gene: -
v_gene: TRBV30
abundance: -

CDR3aa: CASSPLQGTGANVLTF
CDR3nt: TGCGCCAGCAGCCCCCTCCAGGGCACTGGGGCCAACGTCCTGACTTTC
j_gene: TRBJ2-6
d_gene: -
v_gene: TRBV4-1
abundance: -

CDR3aa: CASSPSGRYVNQPQHF
CDR3nt: TGTGCCAGCAGTCCTTCCGGGAGATATGTCAATCAGCCCCAGCATTTT
j_gene: TRBJ1-5
d_gene: -
v_gene: TRBV28
abundance: few

CDR3aa: CASSAQLAGGRNEQFF
CDR3nt: TGTGCCAGCAGCGCCCAACTAGCGGGAGGGCGCAATGAGCAGTTCTTC
j_gene: TRBJ2-1
d_gene: TRBD2
v_gene: TRBV3-1/TRBV3-2
abundance: few

CDR3aa: CASSEGSSGIYNEQFF
CDR3nt: TGTGCCAGCAGCGAAGGTTCTAGCGGAATTTACAATGAGCAGTTCTTC
j_gene: TRBJ2-1
d_gene: TRBD2
v_gene: TRBV5-6
abundance: -

CDR3aa: CASRLAGGRYEQYF
CDR3nt: TGTGCCAGCAGGTTAGCGGGGGGGCGTTACGAGCAGTACTTC
j_gene: TRBJ2-7
d_gene: TRBD2
v_gene: TRBV2
abundance: once

CDR3aa: CASRNNPTEAFF
CDR3nt: TGTGCCAGCAGGAACAATCCCACTGAAGCTTTCTTT
j_gene: TRBJ1-1
d_gene: -
v_gene: TRBV6-5
abundance: once

CDR3aa: CASREERGASSEAFF
CDR3nt: TGTGCCAGCAGGGAGGAGCGGGGGGCGAGTAGTGAAGCTTTCTTT
j_gene: TRBJ1-1
d_gene: -
v_gene: TRBV2
abundance: -

CDR3aa: CASSQSGQGQPQHF
CDR3nt: TGTGCCAGCTCACAGTCTGGACAGGGACAGCCCCAGCATTTT
j_gene: TRBJ1-5
d_gene: TRBD1
v_gene: TRBV18
abundance: many

CDR3aa: CAWRRFGSAEAFF
CDR3nt: TGTGCCTGGAGGAGGTTTGGTTCCGCTGAAGCTTTCTTT
j_gene: TRBJ1-1
d_gene: -
v_gene: TRBV30
abundance: -

CDR3aa: CASSQAWQSYNEQFF
CDR3nt: TGCGCCAGCAGCCAAGCGTGGCAGTCCTACAATGAGCAGTTCTTC
j_gene: TRBJ2-1
d_gene: -
v_gene: TRBV4-1
abundance: -

CDR3aa: CASSMRGGTEAFF
CDR3nt: TGTGCCAGTAGTATGAGGGGAGGTACTGAAGCTTTCTTT
j_gene: TRBJ1-1
d_gene: -
v_gene: TRBV19
abundance: once

CDR3aa: CSVEKDSYNEQFF
CDR3nt: TGCAGCGTTGAAAAGGACAGCTACAATGAGCAGTTCTTC
j_gene: TRBJ2-1
d_gene: -
v_gene: TRBV29-1
abundance: -

CDR3aa: CASSEPGQGARNEKLFF
CDR3nt: TGTGCCAGCAGCGAACCGGGACAGGGAGCACGAAATGAAAAACTGTTTTTT
j_gene: TRBJ1-4
d_gene: TRBD1
v_gene: TRBV6-1
abundance: -

CDR3aa: CASTREGRGQQETQYF
CDR3nt: TGTGCCAGTACGAGAGAGGGACGCGGACAGCAAGAGACCCAGTACTTC
j_gene: TRBJ2-5
d_gene: -
v_gene: TRBV19
abundance: -

CDR3aa: CASSYSVSGTEAFF
CDR3nt: TGTGCCAGCAGTTACTCGGTCAGCGGCACTGAAGCTTTCTTT
j_gene: TRBJ1-1
d_gene: -
v_gene: TRBV6-5
abundance: -

CDR3aa: CSVEGQQNTEAFF
CDR3nt: TGCAGCGTGGAAGGACAGCAGAACACTGAAGCTTTCTTT
j_gene: TRBJ1-1
d_gene: -
v_gene: TRBV29-1
abundance: -

CDR3aa: CATSPSSLGNTEAFF
CDR3nt: TGTGCCACCAGCCCTAGTAGTCTAGGGAACACTGAAGCTTTCTTT
j_gene: TRBJ1-1
d_gene: -
v_gene: TRBV15
abundance: -

CDR3aa: CASSSTPLAGNEQYF
CDR3nt: TGTGCCAGCAGCTCCACCCCCCTAGCGGGAAACGAGCAGTACTTC
j_gene: TRBJ2-7
d_gene: TRBD2
v_gene: TRBV7-2
abundance: -

CDR3aa: CASSPDRESKNEAFF
CDR3nt: TGTGCCAGCTCACCAGACAGGGAATCGAAAAATGAAGCTTTCTTT
j_gene: TRBJ1-1
d_gene: TRBD1
v_gene: TRBV18
abundance: -

CDR3aa: CASSFLQGNEKLFF
CDR3nt: TGTGCCAGCAGTTTTCTACAGGGTAATGAAAAACTGTTTTTT
j_gene: TRBJ1-4
d_gene: -
v_gene: TRBV28
abundance: few

CDR3aa: CASSFAGAGYNEQFF
CDR3nt: TGTGCCAGCAGCTTTGCGGGGGCCGGCTACAATGAGCAGTTCTTC
j_gene: TRBJ2-1
d_gene: -
v_gene: TRBV5-5
abundance: -

CDR3aa: CASSPPGQGSHEQFF
CDR3nt: TGTGCCAGCAGTCCCCCGGGACAGGGATCCCATGAGCAGTTCTTC
j_gene: TRBJ2-1
d_gene: TRBD1
v_gene: TRBV2
abundance: -

CDR3aa: CASSQATGVTEAFF
CDR3nt: TGCGCCAGCAGCCAGGCAACAGGGGTCACTGAAGCTTTCTTT
j_gene: TRBJ1-1
d_gene: TRBD1
v_gene: TRBV4-1
abundance: -

CDR3aa: CASSLVSGHEQYF
CDR3nt: TGCGCCAGCAGCTTAGTATCAGGCCACGAGCAGTACTTC
j_gene: TRBJ2-7
d_gene: -
v_gene: TRBV5-1
abundance: -

CDR3aa: CASSSPGTGVNGEKLFF
CDR3nt: TGTGCCAGTAGTAGTCCCGGGACAGGTGTGAATGGAGAAAAACTGTTTTTT
j_gene: TRBJ1-4
d_gene: TRBD1
v_gene: TRBV19
abundance: -

CDR3aa: CASSRRATSGASTDTQYF
CDR3nt: TGTGCCAGCAGCCGCAGGGCCACTAGCGGGGCTAGCACAGATACGCAGTATTTT
j_gene: TRBJ2-3
d_gene: TRBD2
v_gene: TRBV3-1/TRBV3-2
abundance: -

CDR3aa: CATRGGDRADTQYF
CDR3nt: TGTGCCACCCGCGGGGGGGATAGGGCAGATACGCAGTATTTT
j_gene: TRBJ2-3
d_gene: TRBD2
v_gene: TRBV15
abundance: -

CDR3aa: CSASWQGTYSAKNIQYF
CDR3nt: TGCAGTGCTAGTTGGCAGGGGACCTACTCAGCCAAAAACATTCAGTACTTC
j_gene: TRBJ2-4
d_gene: -
v_gene: TRBV20-1
abundance: -

CDR3aa: CASSPTAFEQYF
CDR3nt: TGTGCCAGCTCACCTACAGCTTTCGAGCAGTACTTC
j_gene: TRBJ2-7
d_gene: -
v_gene: TRBV18
abundance: -

CDR3aa: CASSHSQGNQPQHF
CDR3nt: TGTGCCAGCAGCCATTCACAGGGGAATCAGCCCCAGCATTTT
j_gene: TRBJ1-5
d_gene: TRBD1
v_gene: TRBV6-5
abundance: -

CDR3aa: CASSLFLHSHSNQPQHF
CDR3nt: TGTGCCAGCAGTTTATTTCTCCACTCCCATAGCAATCAGCCCCAGCATTTT
j_gene: TRBJ1-5
d_gene: -
v_gene: TRBV28
abundance: -

CDR3aa: CASGGLLPEQYF
CDR3nt: TGTGCCAGCGGTGGACTACTTCCCGAGCAGTACTTC
j_gene: TRBJ2-7
d_gene: -
v_gene: TRBV2
abundance: few

CDR3aa: CASSYSVRGSSSPLHF
CDR3nt: TGTGCCAGCAGTTACTCGGTCCGGGGATCGAGTTCACCCCTCCACTTT
j_gene: TRBJ1-6
d_gene: -
v_gene: TRBV6-5
abundance: -

CDR3aa: CASSHQPDRVYNEQFF
CDR3nt: TGCGCCAGCAGCCACCAACCGGACAGGGTATACAATGAGCAGTTCTTC
j_gene: TRBJ2-1
d_gene: TRBD1
v_gene: TRBV4-1
abundance: -

CDR3aa: CASSGTSGRVDEQFF
CDR3nt: TGTGCCAGCAGCGGGACTAGCGGGAGGGTTGATGAGCAGTTCTTC
j_gene: TRBJ2-1
d_gene: TRBD2
v_gene: TRBV4-2
abundance: -

CDR3aa: CASSMNSNYGYTF
CDR3nt: TGCGCCAGCAGCATGAACAGCAACTATGGCTACACCTTC
j_gene: TRBJ1-2
d_gene: -
v_gene: TRBV5-1
abundance: once

CDR3aa: CASSGVLQGHEQYF
CDR3nt: TGTGCCAGCAGCGGGGTATTACAGGGCCACGAGCAGTACTTC
j_gene: TRBJ2-7
d_gene: -
v_gene: TRBV2
abundance: -

CDR3aa: CASSLGSGAGELFF
CDR3nt: TGTGCCAGCAGCTTAGGGTCCGGGGCCGGGGAGCTGTTTTTT
j_gene: TRBJ2-2
d_gene: -
v_gene: TRBV7-2
abundance: -

CDR3aa: CAISDPGQSNTEAFF
CDR3nt: TGTGCCATCAGTGACCCCGGACAGTCGAACACTGAAGCTTTCTTT
j_gene: TRBJ1-1
d_gene: -
v_gene: TRBV10-3
abundance: once

CDR3aa: CASSRDTSIRSYNEQFF
CDR3nt: TGCGCCAGCAGCCGAGATACTAGCATCCGGTCCTACAATGAGCAGTTCTTC
j_gene: TRBJ2-1
d_gene: -
v_gene: TRBV4-1
abundance: -

CDR3aa: CASSSQGVYGNTIYF
CDR3nt: TGTGCCAGCAGTTCGCAGGGGGTTTATGGAAACACCATATATTTT
j_gene: TRBJ1-3
d_gene: TRBD1
v_gene: TRBV27
abundance: -

CDR3aa: CASSEIQARTDTQYF
CDR3nt: TGTGCCAGCAGTGAAATCCAGGCCCGCACAGATACGCAGTATTTT
j_gene: TRBJ2-3
d_gene: -
v_gene: TRBV6-1
abundance: -

CDR3aa: CASSYRTGLLEQYF
CDR3nt: TGTGCCAGCAGTTACAGGACAGGCCTGCTCGAGCAGTACTTC
j_gene: TRBJ2-7
d_gene: TRBD1
v_gene: TRBV6-5
abundance: -

CDR3aa: CAISVTDEQYF
CDR3nt: TGTGCCATCAGTGTGACAGACGAGCAGTACTTC
j_gene: TRBJ2-7
d_gene: -
v_gene: TRBV10-3
abundance: -

CDR3aa: CASSPRQSLDDRAFF
CDR3nt: TGTGCCAGCAGCCCAAGACAGAGCCTTGATGATCGGGCTTTCTTT
j_gene: TRBJ1-1
d_gene: -
v_gene: TRBV7-8
abundance: -

CDR3aa: CASSFSGFLSGANVLTF
CDR3nt: TGTGCCAGCAGTTTTTCAGGCTTCCTATCTGGGGCCAACGTCCTGACTTTC
j_gene: TRBJ2-6
d_gene: -
v_gene: TRBV6-2/TRBV6-3
abundance: -

CDR3aa: CASSWDRGREYEQYF
CDR3nt: TGTGCCAGCAGTTGGGACAGGGGGCGCGAATACGAGCAGTACTTC
j_gene: TRBJ2-7
d_gene: TRBD1
v_gene: TRBV6-5
abundance: -

CDR3aa: CASRVQGFAEAFF
CDR3nt: TGTGCCAGCAGGGTACAGGGATTCGCTGAAGCTTTCTTT
j_gene: TRBJ1-1
d_gene: -
v_gene: TRBV2
abundance: -

CDR3aa: CASSPIPGERTEAFF
CDR3nt: TGTGCCAGCAGCCCTATACCGGGTGAGAGGACTGAAGCTTTCTTT
j_gene: TRBJ1-1
d_gene: -
v_gene: TRBV9
abundance: -

CDR3aa: CASSRARTGAFGNEQFF
CDR3nt: TGTGCCAGCAGCCGGGCCCGGACAGGCGCCTTTGGCAATGAGCAGTTCTTC
j_gene: TRBJ2-1
d_gene: TRBD1
v_gene: TRBV5-6
abundance: -

CDR3aa: CASSPQGASNYGYTF
CDR3nt: TGTGCCAGCAGTCCCCAGGGGGCGTCTAACTATGGCTACACCTTC
j_gene: TRBJ1-2
d_gene: TRBD1
v_gene: TRBV6-5
abundance: -